This T cell receptor (beta chain) originates from a study of cytomegalovirus exposure and HLA in healthy donors. The CDR3 has 15 amino acids. The V gene's germline CDR1 is SSHAT and CDR2 FNYEAQ (reference sequence). Details on this clone: The target antigen is unknown. A junction boundary mismatches the germline segment, possibly from a read error.

Both 60 Vbeta primers and 13 Jbeta primers went into the PCR. Profiling relied on immunoSEQ multiplex PCR, and the TCRdb table lists in-frame clones only, not all of them. This table has 240,000 or so clones, roughly 82% appearing once. Study-level results: An analysis was carried out at a later point. It showed that HLA-associated TCR beta chains were more clonally expanded than equally common non-associated chains.

This chain connects TRBV7-7 to TRBJ2-5; D is perhaps TRBD1 (5 bases). The sample comprised PBMCs. The sequence came from a woman between 40 and 50 years old in good health and CMV-seropositive. CDR3 coding DNA: TGTGCTAGCAGCTTAGGTGTCGGACATGGGGAGACCCAGTACTTC. Translated: CASSLGVGHGETQYF.